The 14 T cell receptor beta chains given below trace back to one sample, sequenced in a study of shared clonotypes between healthy human individuals. Sequencing used immunoSEQ multiplex PCR; TCRdb keeps in-frame clones, though not all of them. The sample contains 600,000 to 800,000 clones, about two thirds of which appear only once. Sequenced: memory CD4+ T cells sorted from blood. Subset: CD45RA-negative fraction. The receptors stem from a woman in her twenties or thirties in good health.

The rearrangement links TRBV30 to TRBJ2-5, with 7 nucleotides matching TRBD1. The J call is uncertain, as TRBJ2-7 better fits the DNA end. The germline CDR1 and CDR2 sequences are GTSNPN and SVGIG (reference sequence). The CDR3 extends over 15 amino acids. CDR3 protein: CAWSVGWQGVDEQYF. CDR3 DNA: TGTGCCTGGAGTGTTGGATGGCAGGGGGTTGACGAGCAGTACTTC.

This chain links TRBV18 with TRBJ1-5; D is possibly TRBD1 (6 bases). The CDR3 has 16 residues. Trimming shortened V by 2 bases and J by 9 bases, and 20 bases separated the two germline ends. Germline V lookup: CDR1 KGHSH, CDR2 LQKENI. CDR3 DNA: TGTGCCAGCTCACCAGTTCAAGGGACACGAAACGGGCCCCAGCATTTT. Translation: CASSPVQGTRNGPQHF. The whole variable domain, filled in from reference TRBV18 and TRBJ1-5, reads NAGVMQNPRHLVRRRGQEARLRCSPMKGHSHVYWYRQLPEEGLKFMVYLQKENIIDESGMPKERFSAEFPKEGPSILRIQQVVRGDSAAYFCASSPVQGTRNGPQHFGDGTRLSIL.

This clone was recorded only once. V and J are TRBV28 and TRBJ2-6, with 8 bases aligning to TRBD1. This CDR3 comprises 17 residues. Germline assignment: CDR1 MDHEN and CDR2 SYDVKM. Trimming at V came to 4 bases and at J to 0 bases, leaving 5 bases not matched to a gene. CDR3 protein: CASSSGTGSSGANVLTF. The CDR3 nucleotides are TGTGCCAGCAGTTCCGGGACAGGATCCTCTGGGGCCAACGTCCTGACTTTC.

V is TRBV28 and J is TRBJ1-2, with TRBD1 matching 11 bases. The CDR3 is made up of 15 amino acids. V dropped 7 bases and J dropped 4; count of bases not matched to a gene: 8. CDR1 is MDHEN and CDR2 is SYDVKM in the germline V gene. The CDR3 bases are TGTGCCAGCACCGCCGGGACAGGGGGGATCTATGGCTACACCTTC. Amino acid sequence: CASTAGTGGIYGYTF.

There are a few counts of this clone. V gene TRBV6-1 combines with J gene TRBJ1-1; D is possibly TRBD1 (6 bases). The V gene's germline CDR1 is MNHNS and CDR2 SASEGT. V dropped 0 bases and J dropped 4 bases, with 9 bases sitting between them. The length of the CDR3 is 14 residues. The DNA for the CDR3 is TGTGCCAGCAGTGAAGCTGGAGGGGGCACTGAAGCTTTCTTT. Residues: CASSEAGGGTEAFF.

The V and J genes are TRBV19 and TRBJ2-7, with TRBD2 identical over 9 bases. Losses at the gene ends were 7 bases for V and 5 bases for J; bases not matched to a gene: 9. The CDR3 length is 14 residues. Germline V gives CDR1 LNHDA, CDR2 SQIVND (reference sequence). Here the CDR3 DNA reads TGTGCCAGTACCCTATCTAGCGGGACCCACGAGCAGTACTTC. It encodes CASTLSSGTHEQYF.

This chain connects TRBV13 to TRBJ1-3; D is ambiguous. V was pared by 3 bases and J by 0 bases, with 9 bases between. The V gene's germline CDR1 is PRHDT and CDR2 FYEKMQ (reference sequence). This CDR3 contains 15 residues. CDR3 amino acids: CASSLTQFSGNTIYF. The CDR3 nucleotides read TGTGCCAGCAGCTTGACACAGTTCTCTGGAAACACCATATATTTT.

This rearrangement joins TRBV10-3 to TRBJ1-1, with 10 bases matching TRBD1. V lost 3 bases and J lost 0; bases outside the gene matches: 4. Germline V gene data show CDR1 as ENHRY and CDR2 as SYGVKD. The CDR3 is made up of 16 amino acids. CDR3 sequence (DNA): TGTGCCATCAGTGACGGACAGGGGGGGATGAACACTGAAGCTTTCTTT. Protein product: CAISDGQGGMNTEAFF.

In DNA form, the CDR3 reads TGTGCCAGCAGCTTGAGCGGGAGCTCCTACAATGAGCAGTTCTTC. Translating it yields CASSLSGSSYNEQFF. The V and J genes are TRBV7-3 and TRBJ2-1; TRBD2 matches at 8 bases. Germline CDR1 is SGHTA and CDR2 is FQGTGA. The CDR3 consists of 15 residues. V lost 3 bases to trimming and J lost 0 bases; unmatched junction nucleotides: 1.

The V and J genes are TRBV18 and TRBJ1-4; D uncertain. V dropped 5 bases and J dropped 6 bases, with 13 bases sitting between them. Germline CDR1 is KGHSH and CDR2 is LQKENI. This CDR3 contains 14 residues. CDR3 protein: CASSTSSSDEKLFF. As DNA, the CDR3 is TGTGCCAGCTCAACATCTAGTTCGGATGAAAAACTGTTTTTT.

This clone was observed a handful of times. This chain links TRBV13 with TRBJ1-3; no clear D. V lost 5 bases and J lost 4, with 6 bases in between. Germline assignment: CDR1 PRHDT and CDR2 FYEKMQ (reference sequence). The CDR3 has 12 amino acids. The CDR3 loop is CASSGGGNTIYF. The CDR3 DNA follows: TGTGCCAGCAGCGGAGGAGGAAACACCATATATTTT. Looking up the rest from reference TRBV13 and TRBJ1-3 gives the full variable domain: AAGVIQSPRHLIKEKRETATLKCYPIPRHDTVYWYQQGPGQDPQFLISFYEKMQSDKGSIPDRFSAQQFSDYHSELNMSSLELGDSALYFCASSGGGNTIYFGEGSWLTVV.

CDR3 amino acids: CASSSVAGGGETQYF. The CDR3 nucleotides are TGTGCCAGCAGCTCAGTAGCGGGAGGGGGAGAGACCCAGTACTTC. This chain links TRBV7-2 with TRBJ2-5; 11 bases are shared with TRBD2. Germline-derived CDR1 and CDR2 are SGHTA and FQGNSA. The CDR3 runs to 15 residues. The J segment lost 4 bases and the V segment lost 4 bases, leaving 5 bases of the junction unmatched.

The V call is TRBV11-3, the J call TRBJ2-2; 8 nucleotides agree with TRBD1. V shed 6 bases and J 6 bases; nucleotides not matched to a gene: 6. The germline V gene has CDR1 SGHNT and CDR2 YENEEA. The CDR3 consists of 14 residues. CDR3 in DNA: TGTGCCAGCAGTCCTCAGGGGGCGGCCGGGGAGCTGTTTTTT. It encodes CASSPQGAAGELFF.

In this sample, this clone turned up a few times. This rearrangement joins TRBV28 to TRBJ1-1; D is undetermined. The CDR3 sequence is 12 residues long. V was shortened by 7 bases and J by 0 bases, with 6 bases between the two germline ends. CDR1 MDHEN and CDR2 SYDVKM come from the germline V gene. CDR3 sequence: CASKKLNTEAFF. The CDR3 nucleotides read TGTGCCAGCAAGAAACTGAACACTGAAGCTTTCTTT.